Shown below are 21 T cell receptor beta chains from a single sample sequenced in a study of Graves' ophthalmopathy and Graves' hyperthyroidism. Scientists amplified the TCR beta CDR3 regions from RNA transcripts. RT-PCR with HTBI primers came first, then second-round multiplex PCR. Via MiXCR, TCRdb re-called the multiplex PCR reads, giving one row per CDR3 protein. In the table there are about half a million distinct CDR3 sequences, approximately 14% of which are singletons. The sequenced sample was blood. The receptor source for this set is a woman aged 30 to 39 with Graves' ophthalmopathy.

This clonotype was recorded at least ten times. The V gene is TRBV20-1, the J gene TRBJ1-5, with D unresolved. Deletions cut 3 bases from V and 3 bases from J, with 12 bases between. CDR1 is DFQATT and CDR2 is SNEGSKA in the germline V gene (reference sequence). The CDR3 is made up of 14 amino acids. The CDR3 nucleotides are TGCAGTGCTAGGGGAGGCAGCCTCAATCAGCCCCAGCATTTT. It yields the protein CSARGGSLNQPQHF.

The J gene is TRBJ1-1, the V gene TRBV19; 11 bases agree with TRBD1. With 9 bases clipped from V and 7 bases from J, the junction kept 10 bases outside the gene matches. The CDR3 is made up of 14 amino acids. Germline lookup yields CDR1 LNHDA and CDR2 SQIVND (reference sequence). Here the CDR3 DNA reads TGTGCCAGCAGTCCCGGGACAGGGGGTATTGAAGCTTTCTTT. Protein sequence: CASSPGTGGIEAFF.

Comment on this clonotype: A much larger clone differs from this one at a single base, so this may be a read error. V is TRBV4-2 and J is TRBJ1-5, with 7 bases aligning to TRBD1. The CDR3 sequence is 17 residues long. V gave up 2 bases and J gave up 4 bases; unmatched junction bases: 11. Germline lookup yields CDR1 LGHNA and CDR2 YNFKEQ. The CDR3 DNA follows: TGTGCCAGCAGCCAACAAGCACAGGGGAGTGGGAATCAGCCCCAGCATTTT. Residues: CASSQQAQGSGNQPQHF.

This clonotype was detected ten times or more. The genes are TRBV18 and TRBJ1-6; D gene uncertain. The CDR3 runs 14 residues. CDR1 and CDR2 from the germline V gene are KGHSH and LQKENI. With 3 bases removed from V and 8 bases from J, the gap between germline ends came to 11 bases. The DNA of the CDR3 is TGTGCCAGCTCACCGGAGACGGTTCATTCACCCCTCCACTTT. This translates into CASSPETVHSPLHF.

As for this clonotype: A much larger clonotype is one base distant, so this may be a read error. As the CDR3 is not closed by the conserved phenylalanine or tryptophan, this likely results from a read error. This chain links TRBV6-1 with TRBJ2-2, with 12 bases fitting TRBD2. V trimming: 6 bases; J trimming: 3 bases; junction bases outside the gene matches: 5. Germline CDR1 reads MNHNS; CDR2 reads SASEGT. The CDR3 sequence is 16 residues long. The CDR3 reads CASRWTSGKDTGELFL. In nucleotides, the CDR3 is TGTGCCAGCAGGTGGACTAGCGGGAAGGACACCGGGGAGCTGTTTTTG.

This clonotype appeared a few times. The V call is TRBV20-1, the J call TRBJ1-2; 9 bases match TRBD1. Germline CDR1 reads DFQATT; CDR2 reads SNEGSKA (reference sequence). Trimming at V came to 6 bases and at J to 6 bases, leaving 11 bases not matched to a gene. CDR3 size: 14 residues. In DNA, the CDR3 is TGCAGTGCGTCCCGTATGACAGGGGGAGATGGCTACACCTTC. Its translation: CSASRMTGGDGYTF.

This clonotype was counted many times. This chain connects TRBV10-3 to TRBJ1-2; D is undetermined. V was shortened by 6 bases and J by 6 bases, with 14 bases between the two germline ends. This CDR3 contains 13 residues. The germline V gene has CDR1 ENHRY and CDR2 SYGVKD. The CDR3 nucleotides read TGTGCCATCAGAGGCGGCTCGGACGATGGCTACACCTTC. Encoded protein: CAIRGGSDDGYTF.

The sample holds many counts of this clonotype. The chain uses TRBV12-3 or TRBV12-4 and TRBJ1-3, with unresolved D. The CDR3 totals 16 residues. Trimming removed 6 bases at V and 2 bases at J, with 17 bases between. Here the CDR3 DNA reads TGTGCCAGCAGAATACTAGCTCTAAGTACTGGAAACACCATATATTTT. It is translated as CASRILALSTGNTIYF.

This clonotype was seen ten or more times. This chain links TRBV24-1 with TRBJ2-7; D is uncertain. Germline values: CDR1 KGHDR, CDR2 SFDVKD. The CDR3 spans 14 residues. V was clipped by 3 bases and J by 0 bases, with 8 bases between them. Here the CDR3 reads CATSDPPPSYEQYF. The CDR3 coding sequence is TGTGCCACCAGTGATCCGCCGCCCTCCTACGAGCAGTACTTC.

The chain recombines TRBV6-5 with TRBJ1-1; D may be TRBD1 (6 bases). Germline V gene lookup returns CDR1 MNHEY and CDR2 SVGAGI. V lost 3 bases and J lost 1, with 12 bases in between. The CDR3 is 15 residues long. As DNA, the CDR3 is TGTGCCAGCAGTTATTTATTCAGGGGGAACACTGAAGCTTTCTTT. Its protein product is CASSYLFRGNTEAFF.

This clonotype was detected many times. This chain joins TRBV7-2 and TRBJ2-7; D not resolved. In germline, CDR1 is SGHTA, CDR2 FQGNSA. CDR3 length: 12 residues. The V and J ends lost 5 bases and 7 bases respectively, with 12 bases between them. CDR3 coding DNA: TGTGCCAGCAGCCCCACCTTCGCTGAGCAGTACTTC. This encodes CASSPTFAEQYF.

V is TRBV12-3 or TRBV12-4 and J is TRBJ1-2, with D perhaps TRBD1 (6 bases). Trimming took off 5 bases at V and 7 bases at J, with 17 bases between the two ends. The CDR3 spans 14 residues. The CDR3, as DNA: TGTGCCAGCAGTGCTTTGACAGGCCCTGTTGGCTACACCTTC. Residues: CASSALTGPVGYTF.

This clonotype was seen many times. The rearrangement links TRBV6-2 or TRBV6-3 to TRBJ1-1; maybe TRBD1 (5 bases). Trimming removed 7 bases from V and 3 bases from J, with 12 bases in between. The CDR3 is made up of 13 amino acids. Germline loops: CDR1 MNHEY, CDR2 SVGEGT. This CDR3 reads CASIPGRHTEAFF. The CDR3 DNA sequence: TGTGCCAGCATTCCAGGGAGACACACTGAAGCTTTCTTT.

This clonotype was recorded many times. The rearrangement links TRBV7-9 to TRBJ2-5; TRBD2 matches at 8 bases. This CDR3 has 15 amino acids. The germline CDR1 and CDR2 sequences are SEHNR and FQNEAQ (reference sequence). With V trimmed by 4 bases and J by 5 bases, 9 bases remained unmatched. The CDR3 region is CASSSPGGPEETQYF. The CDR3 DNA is TGTGCCAGCAGCTCGCCGGGGGGGCCAGAGGAGACCCAGTACTTC.

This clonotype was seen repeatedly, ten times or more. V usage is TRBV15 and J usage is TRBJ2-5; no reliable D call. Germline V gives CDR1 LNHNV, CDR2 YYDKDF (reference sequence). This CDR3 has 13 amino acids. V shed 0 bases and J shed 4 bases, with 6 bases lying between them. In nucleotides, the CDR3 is TGTGCCACCAGCAGAGATAAAAGAGAGACCCAGTACTTC. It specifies CATSRDKRETQYF.

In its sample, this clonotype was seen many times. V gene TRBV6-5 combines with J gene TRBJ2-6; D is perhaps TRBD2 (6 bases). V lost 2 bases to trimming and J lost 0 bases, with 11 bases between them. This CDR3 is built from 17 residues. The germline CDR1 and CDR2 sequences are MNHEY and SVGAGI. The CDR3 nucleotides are TGTGCCAGCAGTTACGGGACTCCGTCCTCTGGGGCCAACGTCCTGACTTTC. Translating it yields CASSYGTPSSGANVLTF.

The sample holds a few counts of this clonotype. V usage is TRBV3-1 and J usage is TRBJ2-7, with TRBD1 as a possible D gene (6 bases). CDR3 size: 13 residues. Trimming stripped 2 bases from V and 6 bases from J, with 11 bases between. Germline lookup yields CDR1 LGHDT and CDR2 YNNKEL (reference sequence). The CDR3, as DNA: TGTGCCAGCAGCCAATCGAGGGGGACCGAGCAGTACTTC. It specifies CASSQSRGTEQYF.

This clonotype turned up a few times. This CDR3 reads CASSSPQGIQYF. CDR3 DNA sequence: TGTGCCAGCAGTTCCCCCCAGGGCATTCAGTACTTC. This chain uses TRBV27 with TRBJ2-4; D is possibly TRBD1 (5 bases). The CDR3 consists of 12 residues. Trimming removed 4 bases from V and 9 bases from J, with 10 bases in between. Germline CDR1 MNHEY, CDR2 SMNVEV (reference sequence).

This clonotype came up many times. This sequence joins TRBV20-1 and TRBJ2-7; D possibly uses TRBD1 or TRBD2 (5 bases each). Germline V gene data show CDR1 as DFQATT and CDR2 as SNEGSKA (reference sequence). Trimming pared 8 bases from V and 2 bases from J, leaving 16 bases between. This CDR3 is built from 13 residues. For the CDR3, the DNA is TGCAGTATTCCGGGACCACTAGCCTACGAGCAGTACTTC. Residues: CSIPGPLAYEQYF.

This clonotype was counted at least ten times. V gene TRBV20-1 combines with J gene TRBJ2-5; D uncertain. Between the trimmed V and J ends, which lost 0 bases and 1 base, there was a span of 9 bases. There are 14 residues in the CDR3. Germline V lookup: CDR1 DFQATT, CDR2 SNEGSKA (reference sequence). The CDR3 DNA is TGCAGTGCTAGAGATCAAGCTCGCCAAGAGACCCAGTACTTC. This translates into CSARDQARQETQYF.

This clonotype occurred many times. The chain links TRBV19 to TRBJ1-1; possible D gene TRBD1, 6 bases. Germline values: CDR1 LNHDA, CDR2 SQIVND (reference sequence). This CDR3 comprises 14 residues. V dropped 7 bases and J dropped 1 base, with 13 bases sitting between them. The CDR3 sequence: CASIPKGGNTEAFF. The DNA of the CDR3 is TGTGCCAGTATTCCCAAGGGGGGGAACACTGAAGCTTTCTTT.